This is a list of T cell receptor beta chains from one sample in a study of blood T cell repertoires in COVID-19. Only in-frame clones appear in the TCRdb table, and some are missing; sequencing was by immunoSEQ multiplex PCR. The data show about 230,000 clones, roughly 86% seen once. The sequencing sample was made of PBMCs or T cells enriched from blood (not recorded which). The receptors here all came from a woman aged 25-40 years with acute COVID-19. Each CDR3 is given with its conserved first and last residue. Each record gives: J gene, V gene, D gene, clone size, CDR3 DNA, CDR3 protein. The D gene is left open where the match is weak. Size values are once, few and many counts, or a class for expanded clones, and some rows have none.

TRBJ1-5,TRBV19,.,few,TGTGCCAGTAGTTTAGGGAGATATAGCAATCAGCCCCAGCATTTT,CASSLGRYSNQPQHF
TRBJ1-5,TRBV7-2,.,.,TGTGCCAGCAGCTTAGCGGGGAGGGACTTTAGCAATCAGCCCCAGCATTTT,CASSLAGRDFSNQPQHF
TRBJ2-2,TRBV6-1,TRBD2,.,TGTGCCAGCAGTGCGCTTAAAGTGACTAGCGGGGGGAACACCGGGGAGCTGTTTTTT,CASSALKVTSGGNTGELFF
TRBJ1-1,TRBV5-1,.,.,TGCGCCAGCTATCAGGGGAATTTAGCCACTGAAGCTTTCTTT,CASYQGNLATEAFF
TRBJ1-1,TRBV15,TRBD1,.,TGTGCCACCAGCGTCCAAGCCGGGACAGTATTGAACACTGAAGCTTTCTTT,CATSVQAGTVLNTEAFF
TRBJ2-7,TRBV18,.,few,TGTGCCAGCTCACCTTTTGATTCAGAGCGGAAACTCGAGCAGTACTTC,CASSPFDSERKLEQYF
TRBJ2-7,TRBV5-1,TRBD1,.,TGCGCCAGCAGCTGGACAGGGGGGACCTACGAGCAGTACTTC,CASSWTGGTYEQYF
TRBJ1-6,TRBV18,TRBD1,.,TGTGCCAGCTCACCGACTCATGGGACAGGGATAAATTCACCCCTCCACTTT,CASSPTHGTGINSPLHF
TRBJ1-2,TRBV14,.,.,TGTGCCAGCAGCCAAGAATCTGATACAGCTAACTATGGCTACACCTTC,CASSQESDTANYGYTF
TRBJ1-1,TRBV5-4,TRBD1,.,TGTGCCAGCAGCCGGGACAGACGTGGCACTGAAGCTTTCTTT,CASSRDRRGTEAFF
TRBJ2-7,TRBV5-4,TRBD1,once,TGTGCCAGCAGCTTGGGGCAGGGGGAGTCCTACGAGCAGTACTTC,CASSLGQGESYEQYF
TRBJ2-7,TRBV18,.,.,TGTGCCTCTAATAGCCCCGCGGGTTCTTCCTACGAGCAGTACTTC,CASNSPAGSSYEQYF
TRBJ1-1,TRBV5-1,TRBD1,.,TGCGCCAGCAGCCAGGGACAGGTGGTCTTGGACACTGAAGCTTTCTTT,CASSQGQVVLDTEAFF
TRBJ2-3,TRBV7-9,.,.,TGTGCCAGCAGCTTCCGACAGAGCACAGATACGCAGTATTTT,CASSFRQSTDTQYF
TRBJ2-1,TRBV5-1,.,.,TGCGCCAGCAGCTCAGGAGGGTGGTACAATGAGCAGTTCTTC,CASSSGGWYNEQFF
TRBJ2-7,TRBV4-1,.,.,TGCGCCAGCAGCCCGCAGGCAGGGACAACCGGCTACGAGCAGTACTTC,CASSPQAGTTGYEQYF
TRBJ2-7,TRBV5-1,TRBD1,.,TGCGCCAGTACGGAAGGAGGGACAGGGGTCTACGAGCAGTACTTC,CASTEGGTGVYEQYF
TRBJ1-5,TRBV25-1,.,.,TGTGCCAGCAGTGATTATCGGGGGAAGCCCCAGCATTTT,CASSDYRGKPQHF
TRBJ1-1,TRBV2,TRBD1,.,TGTGCCAGCAGGATACAGGGGCCCACTGAAGCTTTCTTT,CASRIQGPTEAFF
TRBJ1-3,TRBV11-2,.,.,TGTGCCAGCAGCTCAGGATTCTCTGGAAACACCATATATTTT,CASSSGFSGNTIYF
TRBJ2-3,TRBV5-1,TRBD2,.,TGCGCCAGCAGTCCCGGGACTAGCGGGGGGGCCGGTACAGATACGCAGTATTTT,CASSPGTSGGAGTDTQYF
TRBJ1-3,TRBV9,TRBD1,.,TGTGCCAGCAGCCCCACAGGGGGAGTAGGGGGAAACACCATATATTTT,CASSPTGGVGGNTIYF
TRBJ1-5,TRBV30,.,.,TGTGCCTGGAGTGTCTTCGGGGGAAATCAGCCCCAGCATTTT,CAWSVFGGNQPQHF
TRBJ2-1,TRBV27,TRBD2,.,TGTGCCAGCAGTTTACACCGAACAACTAGCGGGGAATACAATGAGCAGTTCTTC,CASSLHRTTSGEYNEQFF
TRBJ2-5,TRBV4-1,.,.,TGCGCCAGCAGCCAAGCCGGGGACTTCTTCGTGACCCAGTACTTC,CASSQAGDFFVTQYF